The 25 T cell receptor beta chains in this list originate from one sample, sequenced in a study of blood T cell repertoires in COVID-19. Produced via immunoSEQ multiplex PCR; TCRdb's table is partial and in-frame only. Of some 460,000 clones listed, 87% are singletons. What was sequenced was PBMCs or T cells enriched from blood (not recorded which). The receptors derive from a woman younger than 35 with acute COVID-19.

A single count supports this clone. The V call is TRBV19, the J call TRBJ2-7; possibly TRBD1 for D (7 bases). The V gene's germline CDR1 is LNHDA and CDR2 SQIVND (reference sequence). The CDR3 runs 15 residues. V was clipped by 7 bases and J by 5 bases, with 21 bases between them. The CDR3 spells CASTIYADREDEQYF. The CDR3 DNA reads TGTGCCAGTACCATATACGCCGACAGGGAGGACGAGCAGTACTTC. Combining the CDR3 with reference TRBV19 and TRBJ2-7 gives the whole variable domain DGGITQSPKYLFRKEGQNVTLSCEQNLNHDAMYWYRQDPGQGLRLIYYSQIVNDFQKGDIAEGYSVSREKKESFPLTVTSAQKNPTAFYLCASTIYADREDEQYFGPGTRLTVT.

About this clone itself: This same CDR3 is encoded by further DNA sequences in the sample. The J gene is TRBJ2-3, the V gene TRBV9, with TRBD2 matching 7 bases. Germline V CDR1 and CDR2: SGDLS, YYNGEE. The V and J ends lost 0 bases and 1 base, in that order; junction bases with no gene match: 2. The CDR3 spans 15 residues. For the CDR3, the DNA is TGTGCCAGCAGCGTAGAAGGGAGGGGCACAGATACGCAGTATTTT. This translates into CASSVEGRGTDTQYF.

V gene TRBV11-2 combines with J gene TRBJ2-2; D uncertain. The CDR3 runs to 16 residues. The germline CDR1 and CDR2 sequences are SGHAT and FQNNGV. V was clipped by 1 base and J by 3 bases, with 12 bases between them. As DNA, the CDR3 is TGTGCCAGCAGCTTAGTGCCGGGTATGGACACCGGGGAGCTGTTTTTT. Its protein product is CASSLVPGMDTGELFF.

In DNA, the CDR3 is TGCGCCAGCAGCTTGTCCCAGGGCACATACGAGCAGTACTTC. Protein: CASSLSQGTYEQYF. V is TRBV5-1 and J is TRBJ2-7; a possible D gene is TRBD1 (5 bases). CDR1 SGHRS and CDR2 YFSETQ come from the germline V gene. V gave up 1 base and J gave up 4 bases, with 12 bases separating them. There are 14 residues in the CDR3. Looking up the rest from reference TRBV5-1 and TRBJ2-7 gives the full variable domain: KAGVTQTPRYLIKTRGQQVTLSCSPISGHRSVSWYQQTPGQGLQFLFEYFSETQRNKGNFPGRFSGRQFSNSRSEMNVSTLELGDSALYLCASSLSQGTYEQYFGPGTRLTVT.

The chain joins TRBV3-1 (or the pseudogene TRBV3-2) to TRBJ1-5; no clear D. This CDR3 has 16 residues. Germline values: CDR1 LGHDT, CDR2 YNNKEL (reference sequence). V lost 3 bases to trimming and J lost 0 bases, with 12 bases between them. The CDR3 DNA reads TGTGCCAGCAGCCACCCCTGGGCTAATAGCAATCAGCCCCAGCATTTT. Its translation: CASSHPWANSNQPQHF.

The CDR3 loop is CASSQDISRAGGSPLHF. The DNA for the CDR3 is TGTGCCAGCAGCCAAGATATTAGTAGGGCAGGGGGTTCACCCCTCCACTTT. The V gene is TRBV3-1 (or the pseudogene TRBV3-2), the J gene TRBJ1-6; 7 bases are shared with TRBD1. The CDR3 totals 17 residues. J was trimmed by 9 bases and V by 0 bases; bases with no gene match: 11. The V gene's germline CDR1 is LGHDT and CDR2 YNNKEL (reference sequence).

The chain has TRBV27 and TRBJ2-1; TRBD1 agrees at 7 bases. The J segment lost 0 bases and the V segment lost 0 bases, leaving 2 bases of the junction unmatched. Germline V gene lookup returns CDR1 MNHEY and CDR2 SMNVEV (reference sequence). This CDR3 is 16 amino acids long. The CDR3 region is CASSLSQGNSYNEQFF. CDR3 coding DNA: TGTGCCAGCAGTTTATCACAGGGGAACTCCTACAATGAGCAGTTCTTC.

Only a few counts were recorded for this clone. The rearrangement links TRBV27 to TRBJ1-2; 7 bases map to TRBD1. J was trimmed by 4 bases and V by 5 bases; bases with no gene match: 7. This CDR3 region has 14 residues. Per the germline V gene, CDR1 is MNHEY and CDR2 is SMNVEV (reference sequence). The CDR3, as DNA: TGTGCCAGCAGTCGACAGGGATCCCTCTATGGCTACACCTTC. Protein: CASSRQGSLYGYTF.

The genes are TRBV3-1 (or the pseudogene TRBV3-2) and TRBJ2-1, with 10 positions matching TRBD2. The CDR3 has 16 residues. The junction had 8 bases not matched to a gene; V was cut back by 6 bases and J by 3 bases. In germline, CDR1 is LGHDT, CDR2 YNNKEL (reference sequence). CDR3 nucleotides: TGTGCCAGCAGTCATAATAAGCGGGGGGGCTACAATGAGCAGTTCTTC. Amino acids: CASSHNKRGGYNEQFF.

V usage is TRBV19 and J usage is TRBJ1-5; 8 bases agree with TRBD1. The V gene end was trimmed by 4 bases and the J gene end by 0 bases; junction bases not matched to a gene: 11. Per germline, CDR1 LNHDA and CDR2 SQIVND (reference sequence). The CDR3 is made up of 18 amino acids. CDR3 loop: CASSRSRDRSDSNQPQHF. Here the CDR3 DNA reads TGTGCCAGTAGTAGGTCCCGGGACAGGTCCGATAGCAATCAGCCCCAGCATTTT.

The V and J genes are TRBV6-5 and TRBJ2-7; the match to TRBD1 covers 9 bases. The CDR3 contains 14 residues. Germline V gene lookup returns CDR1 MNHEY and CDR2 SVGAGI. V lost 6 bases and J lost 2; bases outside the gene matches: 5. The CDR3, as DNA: TGTGCCAGCAGCTGGACAGGGGCCACCTACGAGCAGTACTTC. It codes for CASSWTGATYEQYF.

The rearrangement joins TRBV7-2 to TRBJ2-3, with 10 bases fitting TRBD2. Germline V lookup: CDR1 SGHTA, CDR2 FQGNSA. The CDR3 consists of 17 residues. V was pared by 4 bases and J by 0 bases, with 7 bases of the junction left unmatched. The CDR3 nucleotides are TGTGCCAGCAGCTCCCCTTCGACTAGCGGGAGCACAGATACGCAGTATTTT. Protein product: CASSSPSTSGSTDTQYF.

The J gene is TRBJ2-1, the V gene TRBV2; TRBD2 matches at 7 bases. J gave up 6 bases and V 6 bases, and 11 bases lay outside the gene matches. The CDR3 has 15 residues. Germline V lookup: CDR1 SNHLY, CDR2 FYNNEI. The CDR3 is CASRIAGLGLNEQFF. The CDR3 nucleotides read TGTGCCAGCAGGATAGCGGGTTTGGGACTCAATGAGCAGTTCTTC.

CDR3 region: CATRLNRNTIYF. As DNA, the CDR3 is TGTGCCACCAGACTAAATAGAAACACCATATATTTT. The chain employs TRBV24-1 and TRBJ1-3; D is undetermined. The CDR3 has 12 amino acids. Germline-derived CDR1 and CDR2 are KGHDR and SFDVKD. The germline V and J ends were trimmed by 7 bases and 5 bases, with 8 bases remaining between them.

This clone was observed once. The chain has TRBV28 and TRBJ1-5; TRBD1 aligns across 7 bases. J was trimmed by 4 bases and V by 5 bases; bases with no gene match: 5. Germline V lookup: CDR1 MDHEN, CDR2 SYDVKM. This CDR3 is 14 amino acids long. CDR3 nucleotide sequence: TGTGCCAGCAGTAAACAGGGGAAGAATCAGCCCCAGCATTTT. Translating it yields CASSKQGKNQPQHF.

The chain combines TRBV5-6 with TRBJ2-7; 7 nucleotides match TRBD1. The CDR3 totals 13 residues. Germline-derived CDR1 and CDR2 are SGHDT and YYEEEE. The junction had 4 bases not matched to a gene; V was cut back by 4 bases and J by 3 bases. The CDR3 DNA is TGTGCCAGCAGCCTCAGGGGGAGCTACGAGCAGTACTTC. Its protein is CASSLRGSYEQYF.

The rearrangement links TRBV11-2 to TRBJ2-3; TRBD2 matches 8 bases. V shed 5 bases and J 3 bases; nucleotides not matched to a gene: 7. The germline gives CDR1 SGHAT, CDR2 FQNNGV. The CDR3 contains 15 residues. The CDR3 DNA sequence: TGTGCCAGCAGCCCCTCTCCGGGGGGGACAGATACGCAGTATTTT. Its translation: CASSPSPGGTDTQYF.

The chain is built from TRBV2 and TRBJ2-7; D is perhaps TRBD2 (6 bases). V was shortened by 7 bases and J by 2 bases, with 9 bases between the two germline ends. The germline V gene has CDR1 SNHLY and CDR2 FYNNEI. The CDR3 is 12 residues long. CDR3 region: CASTGEPYEQYF. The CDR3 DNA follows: TGTGCCAGCACGGGGGAACCCTACGAGCAGTACTTC.

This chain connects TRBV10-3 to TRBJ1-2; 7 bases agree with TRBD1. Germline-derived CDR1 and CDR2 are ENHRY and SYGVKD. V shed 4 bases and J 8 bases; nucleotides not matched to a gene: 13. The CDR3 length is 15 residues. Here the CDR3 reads CAISATGSEASGYTF. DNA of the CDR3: TGTGCCATCAGTGCGACAGGGTCGGAAGCGAGCGGCTACACCTTC.

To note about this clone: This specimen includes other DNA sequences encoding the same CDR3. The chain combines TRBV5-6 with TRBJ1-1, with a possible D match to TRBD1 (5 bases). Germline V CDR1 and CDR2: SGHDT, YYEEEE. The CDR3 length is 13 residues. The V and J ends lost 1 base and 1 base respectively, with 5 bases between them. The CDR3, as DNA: TGTGCCAGCAGCTTGAGGGGGAACACTGAAGCTTTCTTT. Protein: CASSLRGNTEAFF.

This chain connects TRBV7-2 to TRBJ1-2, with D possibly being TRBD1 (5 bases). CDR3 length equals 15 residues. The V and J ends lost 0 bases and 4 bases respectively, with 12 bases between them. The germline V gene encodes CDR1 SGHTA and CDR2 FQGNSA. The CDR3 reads CASSLAGAASYGYTF. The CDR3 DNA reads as TGTGCCAGCAGCTTAGCTGGGGCAGCTAGCTATGGCTACACCTTC.

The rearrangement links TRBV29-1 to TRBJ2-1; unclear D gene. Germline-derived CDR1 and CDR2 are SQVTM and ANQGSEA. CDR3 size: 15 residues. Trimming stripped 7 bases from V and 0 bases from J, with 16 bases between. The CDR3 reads CSGPRLATSYNEQFF. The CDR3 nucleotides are TGCAGCGGCCCACGACTCGCGACCTCCTACAATGAGCAGTTCTTC.

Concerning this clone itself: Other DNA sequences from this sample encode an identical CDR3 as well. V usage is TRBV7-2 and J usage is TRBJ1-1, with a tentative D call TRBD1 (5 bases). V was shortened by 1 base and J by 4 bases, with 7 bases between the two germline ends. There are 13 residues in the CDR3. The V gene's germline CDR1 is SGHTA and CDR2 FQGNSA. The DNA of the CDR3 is TGTGCCAGCAGCTTAGAAAGGGGCACTGAAGCTTTCTTT. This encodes CASSLERGTEAFF.

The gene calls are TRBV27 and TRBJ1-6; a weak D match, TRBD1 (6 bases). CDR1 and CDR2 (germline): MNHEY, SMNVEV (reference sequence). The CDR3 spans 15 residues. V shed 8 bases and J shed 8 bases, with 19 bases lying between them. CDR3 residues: CASSLLGGKDSPLHF. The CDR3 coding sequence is TGTGCCAGCTCCCTGTTAGGGGGTAAGGATTCACCCCTCCACTTT.

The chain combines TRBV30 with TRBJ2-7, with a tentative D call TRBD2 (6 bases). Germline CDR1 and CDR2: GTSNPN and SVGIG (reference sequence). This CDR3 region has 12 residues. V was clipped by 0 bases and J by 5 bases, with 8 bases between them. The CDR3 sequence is CAWSVWGDEQYF. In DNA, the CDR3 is TGTGCCTGGAGTGTTTGGGGGGACGAGCAGTACTTC.